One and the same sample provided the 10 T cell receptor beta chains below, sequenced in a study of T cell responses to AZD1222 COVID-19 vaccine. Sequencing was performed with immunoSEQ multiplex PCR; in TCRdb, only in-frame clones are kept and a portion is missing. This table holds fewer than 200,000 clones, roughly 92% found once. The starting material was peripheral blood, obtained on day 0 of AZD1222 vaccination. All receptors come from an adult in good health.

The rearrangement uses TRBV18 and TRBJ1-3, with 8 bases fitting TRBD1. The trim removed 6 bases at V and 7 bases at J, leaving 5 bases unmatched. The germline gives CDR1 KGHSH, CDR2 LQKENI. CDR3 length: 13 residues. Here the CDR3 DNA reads TGTGCCAGCTCCACGGGACAGGATAACACCATATATTTT. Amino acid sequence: CASSTGQDNTIYF.

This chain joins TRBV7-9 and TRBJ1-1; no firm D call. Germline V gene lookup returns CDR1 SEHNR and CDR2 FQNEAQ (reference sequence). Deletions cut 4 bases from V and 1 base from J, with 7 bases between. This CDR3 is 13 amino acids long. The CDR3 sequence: CASSSAGNTEAFF. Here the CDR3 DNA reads TGTGCCAGCAGCTCGGCAGGGAACACTGAAGCTTTCTTT.

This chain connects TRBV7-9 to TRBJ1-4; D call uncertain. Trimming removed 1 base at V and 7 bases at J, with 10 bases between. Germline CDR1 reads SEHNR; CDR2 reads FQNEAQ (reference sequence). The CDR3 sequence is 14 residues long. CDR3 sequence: CASSLGVRSEKLFF. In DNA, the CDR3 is TGTGCCAGCAGCTTAGGGGTCCGTAGTGAAAAACTGTTTTTT.

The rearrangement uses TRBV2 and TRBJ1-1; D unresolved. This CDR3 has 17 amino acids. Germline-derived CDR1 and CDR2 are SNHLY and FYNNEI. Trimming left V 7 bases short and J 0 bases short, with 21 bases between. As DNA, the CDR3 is TGTGCCAGCATCCCACCCCTGGTTCGGGTAATGAACACTGAAGCTTTCTTT. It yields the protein CASIPPLVRVMNTEAFF.

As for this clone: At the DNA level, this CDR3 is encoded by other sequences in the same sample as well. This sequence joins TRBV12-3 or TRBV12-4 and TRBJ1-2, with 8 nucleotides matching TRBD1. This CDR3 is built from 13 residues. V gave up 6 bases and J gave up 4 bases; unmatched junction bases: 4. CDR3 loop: CASSPGTGYGYTF. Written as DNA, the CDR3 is TGTGCCAGCAGCCCCGGGACAGGCTATGGCTACACCTTC.

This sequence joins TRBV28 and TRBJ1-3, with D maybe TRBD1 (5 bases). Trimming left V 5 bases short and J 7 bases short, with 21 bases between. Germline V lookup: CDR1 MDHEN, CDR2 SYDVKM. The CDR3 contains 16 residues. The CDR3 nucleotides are TGTGCCAGCAGTCCTCCGGGACGCTCGATTTTGAACACCATATATTTT. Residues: CASSPPGRSILNTIYF.

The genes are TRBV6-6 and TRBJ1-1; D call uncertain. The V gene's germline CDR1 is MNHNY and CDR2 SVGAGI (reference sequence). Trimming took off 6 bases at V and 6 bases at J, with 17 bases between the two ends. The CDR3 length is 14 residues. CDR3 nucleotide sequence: TGTGCCAGCAGCCCCCATCAGATCCTTTCTGAAGCTTTCTTT. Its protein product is CASSPHQILSEAFF.

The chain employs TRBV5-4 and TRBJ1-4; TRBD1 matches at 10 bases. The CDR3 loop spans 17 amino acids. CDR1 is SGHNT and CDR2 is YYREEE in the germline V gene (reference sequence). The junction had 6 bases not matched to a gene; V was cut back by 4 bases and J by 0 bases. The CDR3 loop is CASSLDRGAATNEKLFF. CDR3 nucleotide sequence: TGTGCCAGCAGCCTGGACAGGGGGGCCGCAACTAATGAAAAACTGTTTTTT.

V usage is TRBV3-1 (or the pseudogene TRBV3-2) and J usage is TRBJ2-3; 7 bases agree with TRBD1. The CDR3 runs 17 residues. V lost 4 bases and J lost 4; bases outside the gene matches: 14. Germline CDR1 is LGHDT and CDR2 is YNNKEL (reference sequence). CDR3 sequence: CASSLNSGTALPDTQYF. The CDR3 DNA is TGTGCCAGCAGCCTAAACTCCGGGACAGCACTTCCAGATACGCAGTATTTT.

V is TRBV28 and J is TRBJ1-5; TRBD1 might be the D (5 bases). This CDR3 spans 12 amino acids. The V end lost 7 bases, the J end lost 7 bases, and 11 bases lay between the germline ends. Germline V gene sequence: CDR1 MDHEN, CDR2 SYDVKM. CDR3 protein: CASTAGRQPQHF. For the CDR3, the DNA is TGTGCCAGCACCGCGGGACGACAGCCCCAGCATTTT.